This T cell receptor beta chain was recovered during a study of blood T cell repertoires in COVID-19. The CDR3 extends over 14 amino acids. J gave up 2 bases and V 4 bases, and 5 bases lay outside the gene matches. Germline V CDR1 and CDR2: LNHDA, SQIVND (reference sequence). As processed by the authors: Nucleated cell counts were estimated from reference gene primer amplification. Sequencing used immunoSEQ multiplex PCR; TCRdb keeps in-frame clones, though not all of them. V and J calls and clone size are given by that table; D and trimming were obtained from the DNA. The table records about 68,000 clones, roughly 83% of them present only once.

This chain joins TRBV19 and TRBJ2-7; 7 bases agree with TRBD2. The sample comprised peripheral blood. The clonotype comes from a man aged 45 to 65 with active COVID-19. The CDR3 protein is CASSNLAEAYEQYF. CDR3 DNA sequence: TGTGCCAGTAGTAATCTAGCGGAGGCCTACGAGCAGTACTTC.